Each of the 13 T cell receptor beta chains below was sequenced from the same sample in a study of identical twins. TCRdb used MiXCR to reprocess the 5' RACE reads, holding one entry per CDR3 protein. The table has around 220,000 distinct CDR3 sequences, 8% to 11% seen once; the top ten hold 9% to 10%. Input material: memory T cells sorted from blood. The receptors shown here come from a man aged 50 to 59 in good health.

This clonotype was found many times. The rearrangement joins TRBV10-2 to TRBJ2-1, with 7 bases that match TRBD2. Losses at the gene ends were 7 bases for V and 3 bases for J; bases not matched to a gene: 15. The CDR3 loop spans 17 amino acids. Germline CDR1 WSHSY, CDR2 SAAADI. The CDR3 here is CASTYDLGAGYYNEQFF. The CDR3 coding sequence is TGCGCCAGCACCTATGACCTCGGAGCGGGGTACTACAATGAGCAGTTCTTC.

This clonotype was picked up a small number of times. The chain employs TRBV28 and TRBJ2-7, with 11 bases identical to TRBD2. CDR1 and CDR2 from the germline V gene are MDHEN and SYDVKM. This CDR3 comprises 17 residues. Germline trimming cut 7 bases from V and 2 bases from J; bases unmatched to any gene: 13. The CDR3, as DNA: TGTGCCAGCAAAAATGTAGCGGGAGGGATCAAAACCTACGAGCAGTACTTC. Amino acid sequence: CASKNVAGGIKTYEQYF. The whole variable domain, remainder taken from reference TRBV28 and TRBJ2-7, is DVKVTQSSRYLVKRTGEKVFLECVQDMDHENMFWYRQDPGLGLRLIYFSYDVKMKEKGDIPEGYSVSREKKERFSLILESASTNQTSMYLCASKNVAGGIKTYEQYFGPGTRLTVT.

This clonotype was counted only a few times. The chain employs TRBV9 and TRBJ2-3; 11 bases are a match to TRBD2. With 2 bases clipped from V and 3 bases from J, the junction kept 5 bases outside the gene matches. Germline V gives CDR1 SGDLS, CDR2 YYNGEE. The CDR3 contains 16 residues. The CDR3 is CASSVGTSGHTDTQYF. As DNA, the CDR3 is TGTGCCAGCAGCGTCGGGACTAGCGGTCATACAGATACGCAGTATTTT. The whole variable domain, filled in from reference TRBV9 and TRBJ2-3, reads DSGVTQTPKHLITATGQRVTLRCSPRSGDLSVYWYQQSLDQGLQFLIQYYNGEERAKGNILERFSAQQFPDLHSELNLSSLELGDSALYFCASSVGTSGHTDTQYFGPGTRLTVL.

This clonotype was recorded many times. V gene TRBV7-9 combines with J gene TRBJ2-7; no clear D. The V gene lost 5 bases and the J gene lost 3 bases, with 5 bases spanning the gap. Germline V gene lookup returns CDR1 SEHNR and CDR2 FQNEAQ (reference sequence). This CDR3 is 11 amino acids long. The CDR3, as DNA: TGTGCCAGCAGCATTGGCTACGAGCAGTACTTC. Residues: CASSIGYEQYF.

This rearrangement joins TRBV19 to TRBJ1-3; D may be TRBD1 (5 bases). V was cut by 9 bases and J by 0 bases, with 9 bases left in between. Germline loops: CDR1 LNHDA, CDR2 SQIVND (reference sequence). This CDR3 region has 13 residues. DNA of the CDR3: TGTGCCAGACAGGCGAGCTCTGGAAACACCATATATTTT. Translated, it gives CARQASSGNTIYF.

The CDR3 sequence is CATSRDYGYEQYF. CDR3 in DNA: TGTGCCACCAGCAGAGATTATGGCTACGAGCAGTACTTC. The chain employs TRBV15 and TRBJ2-7; D gene ambiguous. The CDR3 length is 13 residues. From germline, CDR1 is LNHNV and CDR2 YYDKDF (reference sequence). V was cut by 0 bases and J by 3 bases, with 6 bases left in between.

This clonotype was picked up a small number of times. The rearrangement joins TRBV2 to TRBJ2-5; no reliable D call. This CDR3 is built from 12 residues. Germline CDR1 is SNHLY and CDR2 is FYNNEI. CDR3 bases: TGTGTGTTTGCGGATGTTGGGGAGACCCAGTACTTC. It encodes CVFADVGETQYF. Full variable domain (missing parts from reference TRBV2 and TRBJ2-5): EPEVTQTPSHQVTQMGQEVILRCVPISNHLYFYWYRQILGQKVEFLVSFYNNEISEKSEIFDDQFSVERPDGSNFTLKIRSTKLEDSAMYFCVFADVGETQYFGPGTRLLVL.

The CDR3, as DNA: TGTGCCAGCAGCTTAGGATCCAGATATGGCTACACCTTC. Translated: CASSLGSRYGYTF. The chain carries TRBV7-9 and TRBJ1-2; unclear D gene. V lost 1 base to trimming and J lost 5 bases, with 8 bases between them. The CDR3 runs 13 residues. Germline V gene sequence: CDR1 SEHNR, CDR2 FQNEAQ (reference sequence).

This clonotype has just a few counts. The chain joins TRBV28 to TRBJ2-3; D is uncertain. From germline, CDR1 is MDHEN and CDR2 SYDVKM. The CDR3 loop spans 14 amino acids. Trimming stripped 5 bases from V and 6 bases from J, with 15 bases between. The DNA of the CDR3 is TGTGCCAGCAGTCCAACAGACGGGTTGGATACGCAGTATTTT. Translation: CASSPTDGLDTQYF. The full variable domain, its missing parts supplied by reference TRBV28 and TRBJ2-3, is DVKVTQSSRYLVKRTGEKVFLECVQDMDHENMFWYRQDPGLGLRLIYFSYDVKMKEKGDIPEGYSVSREKKERFSLILESASTNQTSMYLCASSPTDGLDTQYFGPGTRLTVL.

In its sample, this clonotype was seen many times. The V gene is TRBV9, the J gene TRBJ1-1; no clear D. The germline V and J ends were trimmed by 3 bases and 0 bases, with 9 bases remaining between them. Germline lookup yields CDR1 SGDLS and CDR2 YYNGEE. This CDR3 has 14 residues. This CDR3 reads CASSAGGMNTEAFF. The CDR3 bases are TGTGCCAGCAGCGCTGGAGGCATGAACACTGAAGCTTTCTTT.

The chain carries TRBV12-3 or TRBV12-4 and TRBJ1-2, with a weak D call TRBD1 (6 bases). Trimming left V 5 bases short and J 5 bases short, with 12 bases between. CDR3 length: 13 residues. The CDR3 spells CASSVQGRYGYTF. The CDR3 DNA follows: TGTGCCAGCAGTGTACAGGGTAGATATGGCTACACCTTC.

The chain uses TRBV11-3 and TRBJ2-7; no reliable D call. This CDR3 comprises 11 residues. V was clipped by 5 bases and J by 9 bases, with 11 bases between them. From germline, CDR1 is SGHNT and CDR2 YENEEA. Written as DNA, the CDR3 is TGTGCCAGCAGCCTGACACCCCGGCAGTACTTC. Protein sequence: CASSLTPRQYF.

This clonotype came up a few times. CDR3 DNA sequence: TGCGCCAGCAGCTTTATTTCTTCGGGCGAGCAGTACTTC. It translates to CASSFISSGEQYF. The chain uses TRBV5-1 and TRBJ2-7; D is ambiguous. From germline, CDR1 is SGHRS and CDR2 YFSETQ. This CDR3 is built from 13 residues. V lost 2 bases to trimming and J lost 6 bases, with 12 bases between them.